This TCR beta chain is from a study of OX40 agonist ivuxolimab in advanced cancers. Trimming removed 6 bases from V and 4 bases from J, with 20 bases in between. The CDR3 is 15 amino acids. Germline CDR1 reads SGHDT; CDR2 reads YYEEEE. Assay used: immunoSEQ multiplex PCR; TCRdb lists only in-frame clones, some missing. The data show 80,000 or so clones, with around 93% seen just once and roughly an eighth held by the top ten. Patients had blood sampled at baseline and again on cycle 4 day 1 and cycle 7 day 1. This TCR derives from an adult with an advanced solid tumor such as melanoma, head and neck, liver or kidney cancer. The sample in question was CD4+ or CD8+ T cells sorted from blood, obtained in a trial of the OX40 agonist ivuxolimab. The chain links TRBV5-6 to TRBJ2-7; TRBD2 might be the D (7 bases). The CDR3 reads CASTQGGRVRYEQYF. The CDR3 DNA follows: TGTGCCAGCACCCAAGGGGGGAGGGTTCGGTACGAGCAGTACTTC.